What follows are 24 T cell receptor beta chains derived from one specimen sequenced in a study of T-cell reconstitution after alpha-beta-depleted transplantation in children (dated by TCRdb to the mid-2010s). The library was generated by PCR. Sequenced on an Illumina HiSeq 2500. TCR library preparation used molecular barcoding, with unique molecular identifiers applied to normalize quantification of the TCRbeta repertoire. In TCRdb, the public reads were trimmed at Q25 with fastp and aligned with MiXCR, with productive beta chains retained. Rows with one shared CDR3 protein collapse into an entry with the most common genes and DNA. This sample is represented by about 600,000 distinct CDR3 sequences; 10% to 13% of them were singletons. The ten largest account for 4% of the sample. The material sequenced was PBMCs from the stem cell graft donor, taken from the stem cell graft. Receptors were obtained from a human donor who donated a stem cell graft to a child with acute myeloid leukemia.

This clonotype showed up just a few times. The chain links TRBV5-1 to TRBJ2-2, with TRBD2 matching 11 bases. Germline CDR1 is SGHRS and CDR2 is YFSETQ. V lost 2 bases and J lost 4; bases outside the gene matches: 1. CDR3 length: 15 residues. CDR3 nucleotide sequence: TGCGCCAGCAGCTTTGGGACTAGCGGCACCGGGGAGCTGTTTTTT. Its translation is CASSFGTSGTGELFF.

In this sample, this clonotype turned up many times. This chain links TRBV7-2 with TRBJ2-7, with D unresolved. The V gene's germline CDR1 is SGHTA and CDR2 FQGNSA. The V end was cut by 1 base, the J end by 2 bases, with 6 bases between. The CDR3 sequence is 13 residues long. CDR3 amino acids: CASSLGTAYEQYF. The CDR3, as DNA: TGTGCCAGCAGCTTAGGTACAGCCTACGAGCAGTACTTC.

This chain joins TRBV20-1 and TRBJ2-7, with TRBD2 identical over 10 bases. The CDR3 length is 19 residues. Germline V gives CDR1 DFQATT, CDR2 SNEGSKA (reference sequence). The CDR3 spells CWASVPGGGSGRMAYEQYF. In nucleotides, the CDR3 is TGCTGGGCTAGCGTTCCGGGCGGGGGTAGCGGGAGGATGGCCTACGAGCAGTACTTC.

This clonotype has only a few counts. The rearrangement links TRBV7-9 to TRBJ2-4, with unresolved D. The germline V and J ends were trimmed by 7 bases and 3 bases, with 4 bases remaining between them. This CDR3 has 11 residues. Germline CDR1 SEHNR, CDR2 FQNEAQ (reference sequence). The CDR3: CASNFKNIQYF. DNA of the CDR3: TGTGCCAGCAACTTCAAAAACATTCAGTACTTC.

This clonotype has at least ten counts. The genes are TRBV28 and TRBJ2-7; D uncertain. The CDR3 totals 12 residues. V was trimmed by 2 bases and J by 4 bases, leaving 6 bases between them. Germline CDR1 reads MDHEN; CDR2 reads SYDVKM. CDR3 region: CASSLPLYEQYF. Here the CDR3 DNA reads TGTGCCAGCAGTTTACCTCTGTACGAGCAGTACTTC.

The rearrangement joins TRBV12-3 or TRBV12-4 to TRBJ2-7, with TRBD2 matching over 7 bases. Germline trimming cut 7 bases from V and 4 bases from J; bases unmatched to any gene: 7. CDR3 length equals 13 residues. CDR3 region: CASTLGGAYEQYF. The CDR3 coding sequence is TGTGCCAGCACTTTGGGAGGGGCTTACGAGCAGTACTTC.

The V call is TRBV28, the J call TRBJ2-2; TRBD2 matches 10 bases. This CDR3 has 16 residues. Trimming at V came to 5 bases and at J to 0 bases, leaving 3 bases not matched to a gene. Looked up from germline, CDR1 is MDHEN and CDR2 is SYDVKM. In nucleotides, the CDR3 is TGTGCCAGCAGTGTACTAGCGGGATCGAACACCGGGGAGCTGTTTTTT. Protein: CASSVLAGSNTGELFF.

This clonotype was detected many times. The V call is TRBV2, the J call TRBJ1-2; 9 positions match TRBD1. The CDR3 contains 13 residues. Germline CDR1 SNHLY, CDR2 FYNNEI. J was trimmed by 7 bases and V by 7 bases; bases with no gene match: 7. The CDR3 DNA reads TGTGCCAGCAATACAGGGGGCTATGGTGGCTACACCTTC. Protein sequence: CASNTGGYGGYTF.

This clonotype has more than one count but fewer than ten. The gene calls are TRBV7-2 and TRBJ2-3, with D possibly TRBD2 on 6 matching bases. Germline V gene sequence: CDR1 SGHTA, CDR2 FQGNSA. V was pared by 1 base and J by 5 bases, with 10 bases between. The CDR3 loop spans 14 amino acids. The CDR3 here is CASSLEQGGDTQYF. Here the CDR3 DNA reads TGTGCCAGCAGCTTAGAGCAGGGAGGAGATACGCAGTATTTT.

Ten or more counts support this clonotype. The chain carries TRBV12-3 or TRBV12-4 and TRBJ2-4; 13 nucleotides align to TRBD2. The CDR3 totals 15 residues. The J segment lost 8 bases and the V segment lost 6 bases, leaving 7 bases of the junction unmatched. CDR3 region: CASRAGLAGSHIQYF. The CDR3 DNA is TGTGCCAGCAGAGCGGGACTAGCGGGATCGCACATTCAGTACTTC.

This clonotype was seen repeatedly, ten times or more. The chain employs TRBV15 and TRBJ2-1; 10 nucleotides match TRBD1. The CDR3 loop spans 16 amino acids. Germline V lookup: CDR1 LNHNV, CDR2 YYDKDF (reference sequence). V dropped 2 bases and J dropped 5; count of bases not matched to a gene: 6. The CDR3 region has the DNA TGTGCCACCAGCAGAAGCTCCGGGACAGGGGACAATGAGCAGTTCTTC. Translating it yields CATSRSSGTGDNEQFF.

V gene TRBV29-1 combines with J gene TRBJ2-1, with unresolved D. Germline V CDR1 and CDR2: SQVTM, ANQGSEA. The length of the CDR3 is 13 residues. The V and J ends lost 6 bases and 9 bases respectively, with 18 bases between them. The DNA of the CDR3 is TGCAGCGTCTTATCTAGTTTAAGTAGTGAGCAGTTCTTC. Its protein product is CSVLSSLSSEQFF.

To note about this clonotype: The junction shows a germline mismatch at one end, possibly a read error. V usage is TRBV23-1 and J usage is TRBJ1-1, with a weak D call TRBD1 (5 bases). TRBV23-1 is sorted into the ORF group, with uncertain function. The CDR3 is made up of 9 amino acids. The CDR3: CASSLQVHF. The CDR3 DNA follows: TGCGCCAGCAGTTTACAGGTCCACTTT.

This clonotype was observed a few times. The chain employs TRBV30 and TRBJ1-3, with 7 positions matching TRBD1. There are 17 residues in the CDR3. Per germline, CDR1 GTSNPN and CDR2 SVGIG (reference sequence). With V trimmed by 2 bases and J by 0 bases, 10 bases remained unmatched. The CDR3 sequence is CAWSPRTGLVSGNTIYF. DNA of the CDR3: TGTGCCTGGAGTCCTCGGACAGGACTGGTCTCTGGAAACACCATATATTTT.

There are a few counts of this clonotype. CDR3 coding DNA: TGTGCCAGCTCACCATCCAGGGATTCTGGAAACACCATATATTTT. It specifies CASSPSRDSGNTIYF. V is TRBV18 and J is TRBJ1-3; tentatively, D is TRBD1 (5 bases). The CDR3 extends over 15 amino acids. V lost 2 bases, J lost 1 base, and 9 bases lay in between. CDR1 KGHSH and CDR2 LQKENI come from the germline V gene.

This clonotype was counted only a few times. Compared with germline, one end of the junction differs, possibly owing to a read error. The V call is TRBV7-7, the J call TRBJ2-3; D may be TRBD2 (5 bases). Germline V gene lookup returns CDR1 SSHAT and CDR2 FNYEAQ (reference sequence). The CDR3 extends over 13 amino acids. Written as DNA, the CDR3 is TGTGCTAGCAGCTTCGACCGGGGTCAGGCGCAGTATTTT. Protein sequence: CASSFDRGQAQYF. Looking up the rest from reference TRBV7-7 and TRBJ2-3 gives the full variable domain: GAGVSQSPRYKVTKRGQDVTLRCDPISSHATLYWYQQALGQGPEFLTYFNYEAQPDKSGLPSDRFSAERPEGSISTLTIQRTEQRDSAMYRCASSFDRGQAQYFGPGTRLTVL.

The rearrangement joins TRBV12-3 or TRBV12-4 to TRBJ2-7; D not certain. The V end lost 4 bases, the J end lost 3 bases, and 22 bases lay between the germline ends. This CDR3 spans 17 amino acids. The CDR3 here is CASSYQSLENMIYEQYF. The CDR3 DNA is TGTGCCAGCAGTTACCAGAGTTTGGAGAATATGATCTACGAGCAGTACTTC.

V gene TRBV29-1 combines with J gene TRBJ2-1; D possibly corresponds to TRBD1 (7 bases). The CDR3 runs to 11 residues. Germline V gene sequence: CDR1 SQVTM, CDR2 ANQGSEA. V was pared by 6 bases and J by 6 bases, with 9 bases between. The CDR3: CSVRGVNEQFF. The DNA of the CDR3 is TGCAGCGTCAGGGGGGTCAATGAGCAGTTCTTC.

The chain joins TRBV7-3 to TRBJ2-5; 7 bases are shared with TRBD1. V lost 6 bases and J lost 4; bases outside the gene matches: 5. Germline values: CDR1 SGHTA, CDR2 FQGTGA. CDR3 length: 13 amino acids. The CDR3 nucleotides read TGTGCCAGCAGTCGGTGGGACAGAGAGACCCAGTACTTC. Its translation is CASSRWDRETQYF.

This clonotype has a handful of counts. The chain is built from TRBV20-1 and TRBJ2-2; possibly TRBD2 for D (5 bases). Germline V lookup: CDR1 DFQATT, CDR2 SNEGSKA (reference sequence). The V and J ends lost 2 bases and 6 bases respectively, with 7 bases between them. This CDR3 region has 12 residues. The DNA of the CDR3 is TGCAGTGCTAGACCTAGCCCCGGGGAGCTGTTTTTT. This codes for CSARPSPGELFF.

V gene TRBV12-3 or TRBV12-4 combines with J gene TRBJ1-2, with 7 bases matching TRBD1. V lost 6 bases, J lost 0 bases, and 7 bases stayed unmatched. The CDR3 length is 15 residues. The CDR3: CASSLGTATNYGYTF. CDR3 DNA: TGTGCCAGCAGCCTAGGGACAGCTACTAACTATGGCTACACCTTC.

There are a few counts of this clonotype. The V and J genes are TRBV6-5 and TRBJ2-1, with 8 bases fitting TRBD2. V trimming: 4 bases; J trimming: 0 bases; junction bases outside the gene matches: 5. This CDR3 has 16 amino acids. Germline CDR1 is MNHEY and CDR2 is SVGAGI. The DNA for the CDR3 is TGTGCCAGCAGTTCCGAGCGGGGGTCCTCCTACAATGAGCAGTTCTTC. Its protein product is CASSSERGSSYNEQFF.

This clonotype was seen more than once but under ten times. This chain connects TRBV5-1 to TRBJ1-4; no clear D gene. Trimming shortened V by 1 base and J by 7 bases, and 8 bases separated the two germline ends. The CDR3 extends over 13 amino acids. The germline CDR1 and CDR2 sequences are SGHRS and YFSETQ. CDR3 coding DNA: TGCGCCAGCAGCTTGCTTGGGGTTGAAAAACTGTTTTTT. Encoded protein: CASSLLGVEKLFF.

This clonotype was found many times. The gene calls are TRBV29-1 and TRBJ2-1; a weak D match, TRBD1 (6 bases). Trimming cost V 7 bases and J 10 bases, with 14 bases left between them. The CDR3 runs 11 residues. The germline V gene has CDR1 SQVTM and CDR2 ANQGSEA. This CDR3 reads CSGNRVTEQFF. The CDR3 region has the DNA TGCAGCGGGAACAGGGTGACAGAGCAGTTCTTC.